Following are 21 T cell receptor beta chains from one sample sequenced in a study of response to subunit inactivated influenza vaccine. TCRdb passed the RT-PCR reads through MiXCR, listing each CDR3 protein once. The sample yields approximately 520,000 distinct CDR3 sequences, 15% to 20% seen once. The sample consisted of CD4+ T cells sorted from PBMCs, taken around 25 months after vaccination. The receptors stem from a man between 50 and 70 years old who received an inactivated influenza vaccine.

The chain has TRBV4-3 and TRBJ1-2; the D gene is possibly TRBD1 (5 bases). The CDR3 sequence is 15 residues long. Germline V gene sequence: CDR1 LGHNA, CDR2 YSLEER. V was trimmed by 0 bases and J by 4 bases, leaving 12 bases between them. Here the CDR3 DNA reads TGCGCCAGCAGCCAAGATCCAGGACAAAGCTATGGCTACACCTTC. This codes for CASSQDPGQSYGYTF.

The rearrangement uses TRBV12-3 or TRBV12-4 and TRBJ1-1; the match to TRBD1 covers 7 bases. Trimming took 6 bases from V and 0 from J; bases not matched to a gene: 10. The CDR3 has 16 residues. The CDR3 protein is CASSPQGLIMNTEAFF. Written as DNA, the CDR3 is TGTGCCAGCAGCCCACAGGGGTTAATCATGAACACTGAAGCTTTCTTT.

This chain joins TRBV7-3 and TRBJ2-7, with 10 bases identical to TRBD2. V was clipped by 5 bases and J by 4 bases; unmatched bases: 8. The CDR3 consists of 15 residues. Germline V gene lookup returns CDR1 SGHTA and CDR2 FQGTGA. CDR3 amino acids: CASSPIAGGLYEQYF. The CDR3 nucleotides are TGTGCCAGCAGCCCTATAGCGGGAGGTTTATACGAGCAGTACTTC.

The J gene is TRBJ2-1, the V gene TRBV20-1; perhaps TRBD1 as D (6 bases). The CDR3 length is 16 residues. Germline V gene lookup returns CDR1 DFQATT and CDR2 SNEGSKA (reference sequence). Trimming stripped 0 bases from V and 5 bases from J, with 17 bases between. For the CDR3, the DNA is TGCAGTGCTAGAGAATCGAGCAGGGGACGTAACAATGAGCAGTTCTTC. Protein: CSARESSRGRNNEQFF.

This clonotype occurred many times. The CDR3 coding sequence is TGCAGTGCTCCTAAGAGCGGGATGAATACGCAGTATTTT. This encodes CSAPKSGMNTQYF. The chain is built from TRBV20-1 and TRBJ2-3; TRBD2 aligns across 7 bases. In germline, CDR1 is DFQATT, CDR2 SNEGSKA (reference sequence). This CDR3 has 13 residues. J lost 7 bases, V lost 5 bases, and 9 bases had no gene match.

This clonotype has only a few counts. The chain is built from TRBV10-3 and TRBJ2-7, with D possibly called TRBD1 or TRBD2 (7 bases each). Germline CDR1 and CDR2: ENHRY and SYGVKD. This CDR3 contains 15 residues. Trimming pared 2 bases from V and 0 bases from J, leaving 11 bases between. Here the CDR3 reads CAISERGDSSYEQYF. The CDR3 region has the DNA TGTGCCATCAGTGAGCGGGGGGACAGCTCCTACGAGCAGTACTTC.

This clonotype was seen at least ten times. The chain uses TRBV20-1 and TRBJ2-3; D is possibly TRBD1 or TRBD2 (6 bases each). The CDR3 consists of 21 residues. Germline V gene lookup returns CDR1 DFQATT and CDR2 SNEGSKA (reference sequence). V lost 1 base, J lost 0 bases, and 29 bases lay in between. CDR3 sequence reads: CSARALRTGAAIVSSTDTQYF. CDR3 nucleotide sequence: TGCAGTGCTAGAGCGCTCCGAACGGGGGCCGCGATAGTTTCTAGCACAGATACGCAGTATTTT.

The chain couples TRBV9 to TRBJ2-7; no definite D call. This CDR3 is 12 amino acids long. The V and J ends lost 5 bases and 2 bases respectively, with 8 bases between them. Germline CDR1 SGDLS, CDR2 YYNGEE. CDR3 coding DNA: TGTGCCAGCAGAAATTTTCCCTACGAGCAGTACTTC. It codes for CASRNFPYEQYF.

At least ten counts were recorded for this clonotype. The V and J genes are TRBV4-3 and TRBJ1-5; D gene uncertain. The CDR3 totals 13 residues. Germline CDR1 reads LGHNA; CDR2 reads YSLEER. V was trimmed by 1 base and J by 2 bases, leaving 3 bases between them. The CDR3 loop reads CASSQARNQPQHF. The CDR3 bases are TGCGCCAGCAGCCAAGCGCGCAATCAGCCCCAGCATTTT.

CDR3 nucleotide sequence: TGTGCCAGCCCGTTCTCGAACACCGGGGAGCTGTTTTTT. It yields the protein CASPFSNTGELFF. J is TRBJ2-2 and V is TRBV7-9; D unclear. V dropped 8 bases and J dropped 0 bases, with 7 bases sitting between them. The CDR3 extends over 13 amino acids. Germline CDR1 SEHNR, CDR2 FQNEAQ (reference sequence).

There are many counts of this clonotype. The genes are TRBV3-1 and TRBJ2-3; 11 nucleotides align to TRBD2. V lost 4 bases and J lost 0; bases outside the gene matches: 3. CDR3 size: 16 residues. The germline CDR1 and CDR2 sequences are LGHDT and YNNKEL (reference sequence). The CDR3 DNA reads TGTGCCAGCAGCCCCTTAGCGGGGGGGAGCACAGATACGCAGTATTTT. Translating it yields CASSPLAGGSTDTQYF.

The rearrangement uses TRBV11-2 and TRBJ1-4; D is possibly TRBD1 (6 bases). Looked up from germline, CDR1 is SGHAT and CDR2 is FQNNGV. This CDR3 spans 16 amino acids. Deletions cut 3 bases from V and 5 bases from J, with 16 bases between. This chain's CDR3 is CASSFRRGHPNEKLFF. In nucleotides, the CDR3 is TGTGCCAGCAGCTTTCGCCGGGGACACCCGAATGAAAAACTGTTTTTT.

This clonotype was counted a few times. The rearrangement joins TRBV9 to TRBJ1-3; 9 positions agree with TRBD1. The CDR3 is 17 amino acids. The J segment lost 4 bases and the V segment lost 4 bases, leaving 12 bases of the junction unmatched. Germline V gives CDR1 SGDLS, CDR2 YYNGEE. Here the CDR3 DNA reads TGTGCCAGCAGCCCGATGGACAGGGGACAACTAGGAAACACCATATATTTT. This encodes CASSPMDRGQLGNTIYF.

This sequence joins TRBV6-2 or TRBV6-3 and TRBJ2-1; 9 bases agree with TRBD1. This CDR3 has 15 residues. Losses at the gene ends were 2 bases for V and 3 bases for J; bases not matched to a gene: 2. Looked up from germline, CDR1 is MNHEY and CDR2 is SVGEGT. CDR3 in amino acids: CASSYGTGYYNEQFF. CDR3 bases: TGTGCCAGCAGTTACGGGACAGGGTACTACAATGAGCAGTTCTTC.

The chain is built from TRBV5-1 and TRBJ2-1, with TRBD1 identical over 8 bases. The length of the CDR3 is 15 residues. Trimming removed 4 bases from V and 9 bases from J; junction bases left unmatched: 12. CDR1 and CDR2 (germline): SGHRS, YFSETQ. In DNA, the CDR3 is TGCGCCAGCAGCCAGACAGGGGACGCAATGTCTGAGCAGTTCTTC. The encoded protein is CASSQTGDAMSEQFF.

This clonotype appeared a few times. The V call is TRBV7-2, the J call TRBJ2-2, with a possible D match to TRBD1 (5 bases). Germline values: CDR1 SGHTA, CDR2 FQGNSA. The ends were cut back, 5 bases at V and 7 bases at J, with 17 bases in the middle. The CDR3 has 15 residues. This CDR3 is CASSPADISHGELFF. CDR3 in DNA: TGTGCCAGCAGCCCCGCGGACATTTCCCACGGGGAGCTGTTTTTT.

This clonotype appeared a few times. The chain links TRBV15 to TRBJ2-1; D not resolved. This CDR3 is built from 15 residues. V lost 0 bases and J 4 bases, leaving 10 bases between the germline ends. Germline V gene sequence: CDR1 LNHNV, CDR2 YYDKDF (reference sequence). This CDR3 reads CATSRDLVVYNEQFF. The DNA for the CDR3 is TGTGCCACCAGCAGAGACCTGGTAGTTTACAATGAGCAGTTCTTC.

The chain joins TRBV5-1 to TRBJ2-2, with D perhaps matching TRBD2 (5 bases). Germline CDR1 and CDR2: SGHRS and YFSETQ. The CDR3 runs to 15 residues. V was clipped by 3 bases and J by 4 bases, with 13 bases between them. CDR3 sequence reads: CASSWTTRGTGELFF. As DNA, the CDR3 is TGCGCCAGCAGCTGGACCACTCGGGGCACCGGGGAGCTGTTTTTT.

This clonotype was picked up a small number of times. J is TRBJ1-1 and V is TRBV7-8; 10 nucleotides agree with TRBD1. This CDR3 spans 15 amino acids. Looked up from germline, CDR1 is SGHVS and CDR2 is FQNEAQ. Trimming cost V 7 bases and J 5 bases; bases outside gene matches: 10. CDR3 loop: CASTLRTGGSTEAFF. The CDR3 coding sequence is TGTGCCAGCACCCTGCGGACAGGGGGGAGTACTGAAGCTTTCTTT.

This clonotype was picked up a small number of times. V usage is TRBV30 and J usage is TRBJ1-1, with unresolved D. The CDR3 loop spans 11 amino acids. From germline, CDR1 is GTSNPN and CDR2 SVGIG (reference sequence). V was pared by 0 bases and J by 8 bases, with 7 bases between. CDR3 bases: TGTGCCTGGAGTGTACGCTTCGAAGCTTTCTTT. Its protein is CAWSVRFEAFF.

This clonotype was counted many times. The chain couples TRBV20-1 to TRBJ2-3; D is undetermined. Germline V gene sequence: CDR1 DFQATT, CDR2 SNEGSKA (reference sequence). The length of the CDR3 is 12 residues. V lost 6 bases and J 1 base, leaving 8 bases between the germline ends. The CDR3 sequence is CSAPTRTDTQYF. The CDR3 DNA reads TGCAGTGCCCCTACCCGCACAGATACGCAGTATTTT.